This TCR beta chain appears in the sequencing data of a study of T cell responses to AZD1222 COVID-19 vaccine (dated by TCRdb to the early 2020s). General notes on the study: A total of about 230 trial participants underwent TCR sequencing, of whom 200 to 220 received two doses of AZD1222 and about 26 received two doses of the MenACWY control vaccine. Enrollment into the trials was organized by age into subgroups of 18-55, 56-69 and 70-plus years, and those subgroups contained about 160, 30 and 59 TCR-sequenced participants, respectively.

The CDR3 regions of human TCRbeta chains were subjected to immunosequencing. The original methods were these. TCRs in the repertoires were compared against a reference library of SARS-CoV-2-specific TCRs that had been generated with the MIRA antigen-specificity platform. Breadth was defined as the fraction of unique TCRs that were SARS-CoV-2-associated, and depth was defined as the fraction of total T cells that were SARS-CoV-2-associated. Using the MIRA data, each spike-specific TCR was assigned both to the spike region to which the TCR was reactive and to a CD4 or CD8 class. Log10-transformed breadth and depth values were compared by one-way ANOVA with Sidak's multiple comparisons tests. TCRdb provides this immuneACCESS table in a form limited to in-frame rearrangements. Some clones are lacking; in checked studies, under half of them reflect an unresolved V gene, and why the rest are absent is not known. Clone size and the V and J calls come from that table; the DNA yielded D and trimming. This sample holds 200,000 to 250,000 clones; around 94% were observed only once. Around 1.8% of the sample is held by the ten biggest clonotypes.

Of note for this clone: Its recognized antigen is unknown. No base qualities exist here, and no much larger clone lies one base off it.

Findings and caveats that apply to the study as a whole: Spike-specific TCR breadth and depth rose significantly after two AZD1222 doses compared with day 0 and with MenACWY recipients. Conclusions about previously exposed vaccinees are limited because only five or six AZD1222 recipients were SARS-CoV-2 seropositive at baseline. Epitopes outside the regions mutated in the B.1.351 and B.1.1.7 variants were reportedly recognized by nearly half of the unique spike-specific TCRs. In the small 56-69-year group, the increase in depth fell short of significance, most likely because of low power. Participants were mostly white British and included more females than males, and it was suggested by the authors that clonal diversity may have been underestimated. Vaccine-associated CD4 TCRs spanned the whole spike protein, with dominant responses in regions 160-218 and 743-854. No day 14 peak-response samples were available, so repertoires were characterized only after the peak T cell response.

Per the publication, the time point label means: about 28 days (+/-7) after the second vaccine dose. The treatment or condition label of this sample denotes: meningococcal conjugate vaccine given as trial control. Vaccinee samples were obtained from the UK trials COV001 and COV002, which included a single-blind randomized controlled phase 2/3 trial of AZD1222 (ChAdOx1 nCoV-19) in healthy adults. For TCRbeta chain sequencing, PBMC samples from trial participants were taken at day 0 and at day 28 after the second dose. From cysteine to phenylalanine, the CDR3 is 13 amino acids long. The CDR3 DNA has 39 bases and is translated from base 1. The germline V gene supplies CDR1 KGHSH and CDR2 LQKENI. Deletion took 3 bases off V and 7 bases off J, with a span of 13 bases between the germline ends.

The source is an adult who received the MenACWY meningococcal vaccine as a control. The receptor chain draws on TRBV18 and TRBJ2-7; perhaps TRBD1 is the D gene, with 6 bases matching. The sample was peripheral blood, taken 28 days after the second dose of the MenACWY control vaccine. The DNA sequence follows: TGTGCCAGCTCACCCGGGGACACGCGGGAGCAGTACTTC. Translation gives CASSPGDTREQYF.